Sequencing of this T cell receptor beta chain was carried out in a study of identical twins. Note on this clonotype: No antigen is known for it.

Germline V gives CDR1 SGHRS, CDR2 YFSETQ. V was pared by 0 bases and J by 6 bases, with 12 bases between. This CDR3 has 15 amino acids. TCRdb re-analysed the 5' RACE reads in MiXCR, keeping a single row per CDR3 protein. The sample records around 240,000 distinct CDR3 sequences, 5.5% to 8% being singletons. General study points: Researchers caution that invariant MAIT and iNKT cells could partly confound zero-insertion analyses.

This sample also appeared in a second study, on yellow fever vaccine responses in identical twins.

The sequence was obtained from a woman under 30 in good health. Sequencing was performed on memory (CD45RO+) T cells sorted from blood. V is TRBV5-1 and J is TRBJ2-2; TRBD2 might be the D (5 bases). Here the CDR3 DNA reads TGCGCCAGCAGCTTGGGGTCGTCCGGGGCCGGGGAGCTGTTTTTT. Amino acids: CASSLGSSGAGELFF.